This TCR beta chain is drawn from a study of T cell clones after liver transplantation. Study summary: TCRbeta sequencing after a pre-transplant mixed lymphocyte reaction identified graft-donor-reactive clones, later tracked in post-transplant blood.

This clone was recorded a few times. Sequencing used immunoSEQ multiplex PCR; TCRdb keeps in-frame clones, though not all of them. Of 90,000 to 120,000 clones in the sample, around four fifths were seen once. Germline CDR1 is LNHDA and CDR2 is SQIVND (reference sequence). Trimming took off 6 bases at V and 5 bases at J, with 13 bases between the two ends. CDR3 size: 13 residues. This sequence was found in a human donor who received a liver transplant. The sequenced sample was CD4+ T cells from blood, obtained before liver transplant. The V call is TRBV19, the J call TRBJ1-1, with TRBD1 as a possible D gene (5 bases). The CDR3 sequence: CASSPGLRTEAFF. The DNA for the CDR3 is TGTGCCAGTAGCCCAGGGTTAAGAACTGAAGCTTTCTTT. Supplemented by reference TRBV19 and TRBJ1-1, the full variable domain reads DGGITQSPKYLFRKEGQNVTLSCEQNLNHDAMYWYRQDPGQGLRLIYYSQIVNDFQKGDIAEGYSVSREKKESFPLTVTSAQKNPTAFYLCASSPGLRTEAFFGQGTRLTVV.